The 22 T cell receptor beta chains in this list originate from one sample, sequenced in a study of blood T cell repertoires in COVID-19 (TCRdb year 2020). The library was built by means of the immunoSEQ multiplex PCR assay. What TCRdb holds here is the immuneACCESS table cut down to in-frame rearrangements. Part of the clones is not present; checked against another copy, under half of the missing clones reflect an unresolved V gene, and the others are unexplained. This sample is represented by 250,000 to 350,000 clones; about four fifths of them were singletons. The ten largest clones take up approximately 1.5% of the sample. Source material: peripheral blood. The receptors were gathered from a human donor with COVID-19, enrolled during active disease. The donor label of this sample is uncertain.

The V and J genes are TRBV9 and TRBJ2-3, with 7 bases matching TRBD2. V lost 1 base to trimming and J lost 3 bases; unmatched junction nucleotides: 14. Germline CDR1 SGDLS, CDR2 YYNGEE. The CDR3 is 18 residues long. CDR3 DNA sequence: TGTGCCAGCAGCGTAAGGGCTAGCGGAGCTGGGGGGACAGATACGCAGTATTTT. It specifies CASSVRASGAGGTDTQYF.

The rearrangement joins TRBV19 to TRBJ2-2; 7 bases map to TRBD1. CDR1 and CDR2 (germline): LNHDA, SQIVND (reference sequence). This CDR3 comprises 15 residues. The junction had 11 bases not matched to a gene; V was cut back by 6 bases and J by 7 bases. In DNA form, the CDR3 reads TGTGCCAGTAGAAAACAGGGGAATAATGGCGGGGAGCTGTTTTTT. Its translation: CASRKQGNNGGELFF.

The count of this clone is one. This chain links TRBV30 with TRBJ2-7; a weak D match, TRBD2 (5 bases). The CDR3 length is 13 residues. Germline V gene lookup returns CDR1 GTSNPN and CDR2 SVGIG (reference sequence). Trimming took 2 bases from V and 6 from J, leaving 14 bases between them. The CDR3 DNA is TGTGCCTGGAGTCGCCAGGAGGACGGCGAGCAGTACTTC. Amino acid sequence: CAWSRQEDGEQYF.

The chain recombines TRBV6-5 with TRBJ1-2; TRBD1 matches at 7 bases. CDR1 and CDR2 from the germline V gene are MNHEY and SVGAGI. CDR3 length: 14 residues. V trimming: 2 bases; J trimming: 5 bases; junction bases outside the gene matches: 5. CDR3 region: CASSYDRARYGYTF. Here the CDR3 DNA reads TGTGCCAGCAGTTACGACAGGGCGAGGTATGGCTACACCTTC.

The CDR3 nucleotides are TGTGCCACGGAGGCGGGGCTAGCTGTTTACGAGCAGTACTTC. Residues: CATEAGLAVYEQYF. The chain combines TRBV10-3 with TRBJ2-7, with D possibly matching TRBD2 (6 bases). V was shortened by 10 bases and J by 4 bases, with 20 bases between the two germline ends. The germline V gene encodes CDR1 ENHRY and CDR2 SYGVKD. The CDR3 consists of 14 residues.

This chain connects TRBV27 to TRBJ2-3; possible D gene TRBD1, 5 bases. The V and J ends lost 5 bases and 4 bases respectively, with 19 bases between them. CDR1 and CDR2 (germline): MNHEY, SMNVEV (reference sequence). This CDR3 has 16 residues. CDR3 sequence (DNA): TGTGCCAGCAGTCCCTGGGGCCCAACGGGCCCAGATACGCAGTATTTT. Translating gives CASSPWGPTGPDTQYF.

This clone came up many times. V gene TRBV6-4 combines with J gene TRBJ2-1, with 7 bases lining up with TRBD2. This CDR3 is built from 13 residues. Germline CDR1 reads MRHNA; CDR2 reads SNTAGT. V trimming: 5 bases; J trimming: 7 bases; junction bases outside the gene matches: 5. In nucleotides, the CDR3 is TGTGCCAGCAGTTCGAGGGAGGGAAATGAGCAGTTCTTC. Encoded protein: CASSSREGNEQFF.

The genes are TRBV5-5 and TRBJ1-3; 7 bases are shared with TRBD1. The CDR3 length is 14 residues. The junction had 5 bases not matched to a gene; V was cut back by 4 bases and J by 4 bases. Germline V gives CDR1 SGHKS, CDR2 YYEKEE (reference sequence). CDR3 residues: CASSLSTGGNTIYF. The CDR3 coding sequence is TGTGCCAGCAGCCTCTCGACAGGGGGAAACACCATATATTTT.

The chain recombines TRBV18 with TRBJ2-1; D might be TRBD2 (6 bases). The germline V gene has CDR1 KGHSH and CDR2 LQKENI. This CDR3 is 12 amino acids long. Trimming left V 8 bases short and J 4 bases short, with 9 bases between. CDR3 nucleotides: TGTGCCAGCAGACTAGAGTACAATGAGCAGTTCTTC. Translating gives CASRLEYNEQFF.

The rearrangement links TRBV5-4 to TRBJ2-5; D might be TRBD2 (6 bases). This CDR3 is built from 15 residues. Trimming shortened V by 0 bases and J by 4 bases, and 13 bases separated the two germline ends. CDR1 is SGHNT, CDR2 YYREEE, per germline (reference sequence). CDR3 DNA: TGTGCCAGCAGCTTGGCCGGCAACGGGGGAGAGACCCAGTACTTC. The encoded protein is CASSLAGNGGETQYF. The whole variable domain, filled in from reference TRBV5-4 and TRBJ2-5, reads ETGVTQSPTHLIKTRGQQVTLRCSSQSGHNTVSWYQQALGQGPQFIFQYYREEENGRGNFPPRFSGLQFPNYSSELNVNALELDDSALYLCASSLAGNGGETQYFGPGTRLLVL.

This clone appeared a single time. The rearrangement joins TRBV6-5 to TRBJ1-1, with 8 bases identical to TRBD1. Germline CDR1 MNHEY, CDR2 SVGAGI. The CDR3 covers 15 residues. The V gene end was trimmed by 4 bases and the J gene end by 1 base; junction bases not matched to a gene: 5. The CDR3, as DNA: TGTGCCAGCAGTTCAGGGGGCGCAGGGAACACTGAAGCTTTCTTT. This gives the protein CASSSGGAGNTEAFF.

This clone was recorded once. The chain is built from TRBV19 and TRBJ2-7; D is possibly TRBD2 (6 bases). The germline V gene has CDR1 LNHDA and CDR2 SQIVND (reference sequence). The CDR3 totals 13 residues. V gave up 3 bases and J gave up 5 bases, with 11 bases separating them. DNA of the CDR3: TGTGCCAGTAGTATCATTGGGGGGAACGAGCAGTACTTC. Translated: CASSIIGGNEQYF.

The chain has TRBV11-2 and TRBJ2-5, with a weak D call TRBD2 (5 bases). Trimming pared 5 bases from V and 1 base from J, leaving 11 bases between. Germline V gives CDR1 SGHAT, CDR2 FQNNGV. The CDR3 is made up of 14 amino acids. In nucleotides, the CDR3 is TGTGCCAGCAGCCACCAGCGGTTCCAAGAGACCCAGTACTTC. This gives the protein CASSHQRFQETQYF.

This rearrangement joins TRBV30 to TRBJ2-2; TRBD2 might be the D (7 bases). Trimming removed 6 bases from V and 5 bases from J, with 22 bases in between. Germline CDR1 GTSNPN, CDR2 SVGIG (reference sequence). This CDR3 is built from 16 residues. The DNA of the CDR3 is TGTGCCTGTCCTCCGACGGGGGGCCTAAGGACCGGGGAGCTGTTTTTT. Translating gives CACPPTGGLRTGELFF.

The J gene is TRBJ2-7, the V gene TRBV29-1; D remains ambiguous. Trimming cost V 4 bases and J 7 bases, with 14 bases left between them. CDR1 is SQVTM and CDR2 is ANQGSEA in the germline V gene. The CDR3 sequence is 12 residues long. CDR3 loop: CSVATDSSEQYF. CDR3 nucleotide sequence: TGCAGCGTTGCCACCGACTCCTCAGAGCAGTACTTC.

The rearrangement joins TRBV7-2 to TRBJ1-2, with a tentative D call TRBD1 (6 bases). CDR3 size: 14 residues. Trimming shortened V by 6 bases and J by 2 bases, and 13 bases separated the two germline ends. In germline, CDR1 is SGHTA, CDR2 FQGNSA. CDR3 nucleotides: TGTGCCAGCAGGGGGGCCGGCAAAAACTATGGCTACACCTTC. As protein: CASRGAGKNYGYTF. Supplemented by reference TRBV7-2 and TRBJ1-2, the full variable domain reads GAGVSQSPSNKVTEKGKDVELRCDPISGHTALYWYRQSLGQGLEFLIYFQGNSAPDKSGLPSDRFSAERTGGSVSTLTIQRTQQEDSAVYLCASRGAGKNYGYTFGSGTRLTVV.

The V call is TRBV9, the J call TRBJ1-3, with D perhaps matching TRBD1 (5 bases). With 4 bases removed from V and 0 bases from J, the gap between germline ends came to 11 bases. The CDR3 is 15 residues long. CDR1 and CDR2 from the germline V gene are SGDLS and YYNGEE. CDR3 nucleotide sequence: TGTGCCAGCAGCCCCACAGGATTCTCTGGAAACACCATATATTTT. Protein sequence: CASSPTGFSGNTIYF.

The chain links TRBV5-4 to TRBJ2-7; no clear D gene. Trimming shortened V by 0 bases and J by 5 bases, and 9 bases separated the two germline ends. Germline-derived CDR1 and CDR2 are SGHNT and YYREEE (reference sequence). The CDR3 runs 13 residues. For the CDR3, the DNA is TGTGCCAGCAGCTTGGTTGGCCTCGACGAGCAGTACTTC. Translated: CASSLVGLDEQYF.

The chain has TRBV5-1 and TRBJ1-5; a weak D match, TRBD1 (5 bases). There are 13 residues in the CDR3. With 4 bases removed from V and 5 bases from J, the gap between germline ends came to 10 bases. The V gene's germline CDR1 is SGHRS and CDR2 YFSETQ. The CDR3 bases are TGCGCCAGCAGCCCCTGGGGGGATCAGCCCCAGCATTTT. It encodes CASSPWGDQPQHF.

V usage is TRBV3-1 (or the pseudogene TRBV3-2) and J usage is TRBJ1-4, with 8 bases identical to TRBD1. This CDR3 has 16 amino acids. Germline assignment: CDR1 LGHDT and CDR2 YNNKEL (reference sequence). V shed 2 bases, J shed 5 bases, and the junction held 7 bases outside the gene matches. The CDR3 protein is CASSQSRGQGNEKLFF. CDR3 bases: TGTGCCAGCAGCCAAAGCAGAGGACAGGGCAATGAAAAACTGTTTTTT.

The chain couples TRBV28 to TRBJ1-4, with 10 bases identical to TRBD1. From germline, CDR1 is MDHEN and CDR2 SYDVKM. The V gene end was trimmed by 2 bases and the J gene end by 4 bases; junction bases not matched to a gene: 4. CDR3 size: 16 residues. The CDR3 protein is CASSLLGTGVNEKLFF. CDR3 in DNA: TGTGCCAGCAGTTTACTCGGGACAGGGGTTAATGAAAAACTGTTTTTT.

The chain is built from TRBV11-2 and TRBJ2-1, with D possibly matching TRBD2 (6 bases). CDR1 SGHAT and CDR2 FQNNGV come from the germline V gene. V shed 5 bases and J shed 6 bases, with 17 bases lying between them. This CDR3 contains 15 residues. CDR3 sequence: CASSNRDSTPNEQFF. DNA for the CDR3: TGTGCCAGCAGCAACCGGGACTCGACCCCCAATGAGCAGTTCTTC.